One sample yielded the 14 T cell receptor beta chains listed below, sequenced in a study of blood T cell repertoires in COVID-19. This table comes from immunoSEQ multiplex PCR, and its TCRdb copy is limited to in-frame clones, with some not included. The table has about 410,000 clones, 75% to 90% seen once. Sequencing used peripheral blood. These receptors came from a woman between 40 and 50 years old with COVID-19, enrolled during active disease.

This chain links TRBV5-5 with TRBJ2-3; possibly TRBD1 for D (5 bases). CDR1 is SGHKS, CDR2 YYEKEE, per germline (reference sequence). Trimming removed 2 bases at V and 2 bases at J, with 12 bases between. The CDR3 has 15 residues. CDR3 nucleotides: TGTGCCAGCAGCTTATTTATAGGGGCCACAGATACGCAGTATTTT. Translating gives CASSLFIGATDTQYF.

The chain links TRBV7-2 to TRBJ2-7, with 7 bases matching TRBD1. The germline CDR1 and CDR2 sequences are SGHTA and FQGNSA. CDR3 length: 14 amino acids. V lost 3 bases, J lost 2 bases, and 4 bases stayed unmatched. The CDR3 sequence: CASSLQTGTYEQYF. For the CDR3, the DNA is TGTGCCAGCAGCTTGCAGACAGGGACCTACGAGCAGTACTTC. The entire variable domain, with the rest obtained from reference TRBV7-2 and TRBJ2-7, is as follows: GAGVSQSPSNKVTEKGKDVELRCDPISGHTALYWYRQSLGQGLEFLIYFQGNSAPDKSGLPSDRFSAERTGGSVSTLTIQRTQQEDSAVYLCASSLQTGTYEQYFGPGTRLTVT.

The rearrangement joins TRBV6-2 or TRBV6-3 to TRBJ1-2; perhaps TRBD1 as D (5 bases). Deletions cut 4 bases from V and 4 bases from J, with 13 bases between. The CDR3 is 14 amino acids. CDR1 MNHEY and CDR2 SVGEGT come from the germline V gene. DNA of the CDR3: TGTGCCAGCAGTTCCCCGGGACTGACCTATGGCTACACCTTC. Amino acids: CASSSPGLTYGYTF.

This chain uses TRBV19 with TRBJ1-5; the D is unclear. V lost 3 bases and J 7 bases, leaving 16 bases between the germline ends. Germline lookup yields CDR1 LNHDA and CDR2 SQIVND (reference sequence). The CDR3 consists of 15 residues. In DNA form, the CDR3 reads TGTGCCAGTAGTATTTACCTAGACTCCAAACAGCCCCAGCATTTT. This codes for CASSIYLDSKQPQHF.

This chain connects TRBV28 to TRBJ1-1, with 7 bases matching TRBD1. CDR3 length: 14 amino acids. The trim removed 6 bases at V and 8 bases at J, leaving 12 bases unmatched. Germline assignment: CDR1 MDHEN and CDR2 SYDVKM. CDR3 coding DNA: TGTGCCAGCAGATTTTCGACAGGGATAAAGGAAGCTTTCTTT. Translating gives CASRFSTGIKEAFF.

This chain joins TRBV2 and TRBJ1-2; D remains unclear. In germline, CDR1 is SNHLY, CDR2 FYNNEI. This CDR3 has 13 amino acids. V lost 3 bases to trimming and J lost 0 bases, with 5 bases between them. The CDR3 DNA is TGTGCCAGCAGTGACACGGCTAACTATGGCTACACCTTC. Encoded protein: CASSDTANYGYTF.

This chain links TRBV11-2 with TRBJ2-7; 9 bases align to TRBD1. The germline gives CDR1 SGHAT, CDR2 FQNNGV. Trimming removed 7 bases from V and 6 bases from J; junction bases left unmatched: 4. The CDR3 length is 12 residues. Here the CDR3 DNA reads TGTGCCAGCAACCACAGGGGGCTCGAGCAGTACTTC. Translated, it gives CASNHRGLEQYF.

V and J are TRBV6-4 and TRBJ2-1, with D possibly TRBD2 on 6 matching bases. V shed 2 bases and J shed 4 bases, with 12 bases lying between them. The CDR3 runs to 15 residues. Looked up from germline, CDR1 is MRHNA and CDR2 is SNTAGT. In DNA form, the CDR3 reads TGTGCCAGCAGTGACGGGGCGGGAAGATACAATGAGCAGTTCTTC. Translating gives CASSDGAGRYNEQFF.

This clone was seen only a few times. The chain has TRBV7-9 and TRBJ2-7; D is unresolved. The germline CDR1 and CDR2 sequences are SEHNR and FQNEAQ (reference sequence). CDR3 length: 13 amino acids. Trimming cost V 1 base and J 5 bases, with 9 bases left between them. The CDR3 loop is CASSLVPLDEQYF. The CDR3 region has the DNA TGTGCCAGCAGCTTAGTCCCGCTAGACGAGCAGTACTTC.

The chain couples TRBV28 to TRBJ1-2, with a possible D match to TRBD1 (5 bases). Germline-derived CDR1 and CDR2 are MDHEN and SYDVKM. The CDR3 spans 12 residues. Trimming shortened V by 8 bases and J by 2 bases, and 9 bases separated the two germline ends. CDR3 region: CASGRGNYGYTF. Written as DNA, the CDR3 is TGTGCCAGCGGGCGGGGGAACTATGGCTACACCTTC.

The J gene is TRBJ2-2, the V gene TRBV11-2, with D possibly matching TRBD1 (5 bases). Germline CDR1 and CDR2: SGHAT and FQNNGV. The V end was cut by 4 bases, the J end by 1 base, with 16 bases between. The CDR3 is made up of 17 amino acids. Here the CDR3 DNA reads TGTGCCAGCAGCTCGTACCTCTGGACAAGGAACACCGGGGAGCTGTTTTTT. This codes for CASSSYLWTRNTGELFF.

Of note for this clone: The same CDR3 is also encoded by other DNA sequences in this sample. The gene calls are TRBV5-1 and TRBJ1-2; 7 positions agree with TRBD1. The V gene's germline CDR1 is SGHRS and CDR2 YFSETQ. Germline trimming cut 0 bases from V and 2 bases from J; bases unmatched to any gene: 1. This CDR3 has 14 residues. The CDR3 reads CASSLGQGNYGYTF. The CDR3 DNA reads TGCGCCAGCAGCTTGGGACAGGGCAACTATGGCTACACCTTC.

V and J are TRBV5-6 and TRBJ1-2, with D unresolved. Trimming cost V 2 bases and J 2 bases, with 10 bases left between them. CDR3 size: 14 residues. CDR1 is SGHDT and CDR2 is YYEEEE in the germline V gene. CDR3 residues: CASSFSGRNYGYTF. The CDR3 nucleotides are TGTGCCAGCAGCTTCTCAGGTCGCAACTATGGCTACACCTTC.

This chain uses TRBV30 with TRBJ1-6; possible D gene TRBD1, 5 bases. Trimming removed 0 bases from V and 7 bases from J, with 13 bases in between. CDR1 and CDR2 from the germline V gene are GTSNPN and SVGIG (reference sequence). This CDR3 is 15 amino acids long. DNA of the CDR3: TGTGCCTGGAGTGTAAGGGGCGAGGTAAATTCACCCCTCCACTTT. It specifies CAWSVRGEVNSPLHF.